This record covers a single T cell receptor beta chain. The antigen is unknown. This sample is drawn from a study of post-analysis software for immune sequencing data. Looking at the study overall: The patients showed relapsing-remitting, secondary progressive and progressive-relapsing multiple sclerosis courses. Study-level points and caveats: Strong co-clustering by F measure linked samples that shared a preparation batch. Patients used a few TRBV segments, including TRBV5-6, TRBV5-1 and TRBV20-1, more often than controls. Multiple sclerosis patients showed significantly lower normalized Chao1 diversity than controls did.

Germline V gene sequence: CDR1 SGHRS, CDR2 YFSETQ. The CDR3 loop spans 16 amino acids. Trimming took off 0 bases at V and 10 bases at J, with 17 bases between the two ends. TCR beta cDNA libraries included unique molecular identifiers. T cells numbering roughly 0.85 to 11 million gave rise to a few hundred thousand cDNA molecules. TCRdb itself ran the PCR reads through MiXCR, one entry per CDR3 protein. In the table there are some 890,000 distinct CDR3 sequences, about 57% of which are singletons. The chain has TRBV5-1 and TRBJ1-6, with D possibly matching TRBD1 (5 bases). Sequenced input: blood. The receptor was derived from a girl aged 10 to 17 with multiple sclerosis. The CDR3 DNA follows: TGCGCCAGCAGCTTGGGCCCGCACACTCGGGGCTCACCCCTCCACTTT. It specifies CASSLGPHTRGSPLHF.